This TCR beta chain stems from a study of cytomegalovirus exposure and HLA in healthy donors. Study-wide results and limits: The authors later linked a missense DCLRE1C variant to TCR beta V- and J-gene trimming. About 90% or about 30% of the time was how often most TCR beta V segments were productive, according to an earlier analysis. The study labeled 150 to 200 TCR beta chains cytomegalovirus-associated.

The PCR was carried out with 60 Vbeta primers and 13 Jbeta primers. This table comes from immunoSEQ multiplex PCR, and its TCRdb copy is limited to in-frame clones, with some not included. The table records 150,000 to 200,000 clones, about four fifths of them present only once. Per the germline V gene, CDR1 is SQVTM and CDR2 is ANQGSEA. This CDR3 contains 13 residues. Concerning this clone itself: The target antigen is unknown.

The TCR was taken from a female donor in good health and CMV-seronegative. Sequenced sample: PBMCs. The chain couples TRBV29-1 to TRBJ2-5, with unresolved D. The J call may be in error: the DNA end matches TRBJ2-7 better. CDR3 region: CSVVTVIRYEQYF. The CDR3 DNA reads as TGCAGCGTTGTCACTGTGATACGATACGAGCAGTACTTC.